Listed here is a single T cell receptor (beta chain). Its matching antigen is unknown. cDNA reverse transcribed from extracted RNA served as the sequencing template. Data came from immunoSEQ multiplex PCR; TCRdb stores just in-frame clones and leaves some out. The data show hundreds of thousands of clones, over 45% seen once. The treatment here: oral pan-JAK inhibitor, 5-10 mg twice daily. The data were taken from a study of CD8+ T cells in alopecia areata. At the level of the study: Severity scoring for treated patients was based on the percentage of affected scalp area.

Study-level results: Higher clonality was seen in lesional scalp than in normal scalp, especially in alopecia totalis/universalis. It was observed that many expanded lesional clones persisted in scalp and blood during tofacitinib.

CDR3 size: 15 residues. Per the germline V gene, CDR1 is MGHRA and CDR2 is YSYEKL. Trimming removed 1 base from V and 6 bases from J; junction bases left unmatched: 2. This receptor was identified in a human donor with alopecia areata. V and J are TRBV4-1 and TRBJ1-5, with TRBD1 matching over 11 bases. The sequenced sample was CD4+ T cells sorted from blood, obtained around week 54, from a patient treated with tofacitinib. The CDR3: CASSQGTGGSQPQHF. The CDR3 nucleotides read TGCGCCAGCAGCCAAGGGACAGGGGGCTCTCAGCCCCAGCATTTT.